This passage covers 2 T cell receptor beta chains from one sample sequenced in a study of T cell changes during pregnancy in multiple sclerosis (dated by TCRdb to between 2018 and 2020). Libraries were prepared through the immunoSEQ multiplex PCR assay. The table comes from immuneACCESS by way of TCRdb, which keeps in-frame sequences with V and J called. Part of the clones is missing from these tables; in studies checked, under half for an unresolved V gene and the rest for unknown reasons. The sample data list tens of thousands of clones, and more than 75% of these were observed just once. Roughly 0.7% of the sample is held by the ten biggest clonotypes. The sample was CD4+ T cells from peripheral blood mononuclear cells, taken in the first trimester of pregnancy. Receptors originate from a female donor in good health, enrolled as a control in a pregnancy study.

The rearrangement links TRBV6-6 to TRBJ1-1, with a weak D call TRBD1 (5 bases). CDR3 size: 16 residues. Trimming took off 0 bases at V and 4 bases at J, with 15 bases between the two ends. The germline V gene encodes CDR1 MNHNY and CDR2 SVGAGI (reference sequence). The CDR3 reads CASSYSESGLLTEAFF. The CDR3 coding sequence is TGTGCCAGCAGTTACTCTGAGTCGGGACTGCTCACTGAAGCTTTCTTT.

The CDR3 nucleotides are TGTGCCAGCGCAGGACAGGGGCACACCGGGGAGCTGTTTTTT. Residues: CASAGQGHTGELFF. The chain joins TRBV2 to TRBJ2-2; TRBD1 matches 9 bases. CDR1 and CDR2 (germline): SNHLY, FYNNEI. The V and J ends lost 8 bases and 3 bases, in that order; junction bases with no gene match: 4. CDR3 length: 14 amino acids.